These T cell receptor beta chains were read from a single sample in a study of cytomegalovirus exposure and HLA in healthy donors. The method was immunoSEQ multiplex PCR; TCRdb's version includes in-frame clones alone and lacks a portion of them. The data hold about 78,000 clones, with almost 97% observed a single time. What was sequenced was PBMCs. Receptors were obtained from a man younger than 35 in good health and CMV-seropositive. The CDR3 runs from the conserved cysteine through the conserved F or W. A D gene is named only where the DNA matches it firmly. Rows may omit the clone size; those that give it use once, few, many or a size class.

v_gene: TRBV18
j_gene: TRBJ1-2
abundance: NA
d_gene: NA
CDR3nt: TGTGCCAGCTCACCTGACTATCTGACACAGACTTATGGCTACACCTTC
CDR3aa: CASSPDYLTQTYGYTF

v_gene: TRBV5-1
j_gene: TRBJ2-5
abundance: NA
d_gene: TRBD1
CDR3nt: TGCGCCAGCAGCTTTACAGGGGGGTGGCAAGAGACCCAGTACTTC
CDR3aa: CASSFTGGWQETQYF

v_gene: TRBV9
j_gene: TRBJ1-1
abundance: NA
d_gene: TRBD1
CDR3nt: TGTGCCAGCAGCGTATCGGACAGGGGGACCACTGAAGCTTTCTTT
CDR3aa: CASSVSDRGTTEAFF

v_gene: TRBV27
j_gene: TRBJ1-5
abundance: NA
d_gene: NA
CDR3nt: TGTGCCAGCAGTTTATCGATTCAGGCGTTTAATCAGCCCCAGCATTTT
CDR3aa: CASSLSIQAFNQPQHF

v_gene: TRBV7-9
j_gene: TRBJ2-1
abundance: NA
d_gene: TRBD2
CDR3nt: TGTGCCAGCAGAGCGGGAGGTGGCGGGCAGTTCTTC
CDR3aa: CASRAGGGGQFF

v_gene: TRBV5-8
j_gene: TRBJ2-7
abundance: NA
d_gene: TRBD2
CDR3nt: TGTGCCAGCACGGGACTAGCGGAAAAGCAGTACTTC
CDR3aa: CASTGLAEKQYF

v_gene: TRBV10-3
j_gene: TRBJ2-1
abundance: NA
d_gene: TRBD1
CDR3nt: TGTGCCATCAGTCAGGGACAGGGGGGTAATGAGCAGTTCTTC
CDR3aa: CAISQGQGGNEQFF

v_gene: TRBV7-9
j_gene: TRBJ1-2
abundance: NA
d_gene: TRBD1
CDR3nt: TGTGCCAGCAGCACCCGGGACAGGGGGCTGGTGGATGGCTACACCTTC
CDR3aa: CASSTRDRGLVDGYTF

v_gene: TRBV27
j_gene: TRBJ2-7
abundance: NA
d_gene: NA
CDR3nt: TGTGCCAGCAGTAGCCGGGGCGAGCAGTACTTC
CDR3aa: CASSSRGEQYF

v_gene: TRBV12-5
j_gene: TRBJ2-1
abundance: NA
d_gene: TRBD1
CDR3nt: TGTGCTAGTGGCCTGCCGGGACAGGGGGTCAATGAGCAGTTCTTC
CDR3aa: CASGLPGQGVNEQFF

v_gene: TRBV11-2
j_gene: TRBJ2-3
abundance: once
d_gene: TRBD1
CDR3nt: TGTGCCAGCAGCTTAGGTGCCAGGGGGCAAGATACGCAGTATTTT
CDR3aa: CASSLGARGQDTQYF